The present T cell receptor beta chain was sequenced within a study of T cell responses to AZD1222 COVID-19 vaccine. Whole-study context: Second-dose intervals near 4 or 12 weeks were combined. General study points: After the peak T cell response, and only then, were repertoires sampled. Targeting of unmutated variant regions was reportedly seen in nearly half of spike-specific TCRs.

About this clone: Antigen specificity is unknown.

Method: immunoSEQ multiplex PCR; TCRdb's copy keeps in-frame clones and lacks some. Of around 260,000 clones in the sample, approximately 93% were seen once. This CDR3 comprises 16 residues. CDR1 LNHDA and CDR2 SQIVND come from the germline V gene (reference sequence). V was clipped by 6 bases and J by 4 bases, with 21 bases between them. The starting material was peripheral blood, obtained on day 0 of AZD1222 vaccination. The clonotype was recovered from an adult in good health. The chain recombines TRBV19 with TRBJ2-5; maybe TRBD1 (6 bases). CDR3 bases: TGTGCCAGTAGACGTAGGGTGGGGGCCCCCACAGAGACCCAGTACTTC. Its protein product is CASRRRVGAPTETQYF.